This TCR beta chain was observed in a study of shared clonotypes between healthy human individuals. Looking at the study overall: The cohort comprised a couple of women and a few men. Their ages spanned 18 to 49 years. Study-level points and caveats: Depth of sequencing was expected to influence donor clonotype sharing.

Germline V CDR1 and CDR2: SGHTA, FQGTGA. Trimming removed 6 bases from V and 5 bases from J, with 13 bases in between. There are 13 residues in the CDR3. Each subset's genomic DNA was split evenly across several immunoSEQ plates. In the original analysis: Owing to the provision of junction-only sequences devoid of quality scores by immunoSEQ, filtering differed. The repertoire was sequenced with immunoSEQ multiplex PCR; TCRdb's copy has only in-frame clones and lacks some. V and J calls and clone size are as listed in that table; D and trimming were resolved from the DNA. The sample includes fewer than 100,000 clones, 65% to 70% seen only once; the top ten take around 41%. Comment on this clone: The antigen remains unidentified.

The rearrangement joins TRBV7-3 to TRBJ1-1; tentatively, D is TRBD1 (6 bases). This TCR was sampled from a man aged 25-45 years in good health. The specimen was memory CD8+ T cells sorted from blood. The subset was: CD45RO+ cells pooled with CCR7-negative TemRA cells. Here the CDR3 reads CASRTGSGTEAFF. The CDR3 nucleotides are TGTGCCAGCAGAACAGGGTCGGGGACTGAAGCTTTCTTT. The full variable domain, completed using reference TRBV7-3 and TRBJ1-1, is GAGVSQTPSNKVTEKGKYVELRCDPISGHTALYWYRQSLGQGPEFLIYFQGTGAADDSGLPNDRFFAVRPEGSVSTLKIQRTERGDSAVYLCASRTGSGTEAFFGQGTRLTVV.